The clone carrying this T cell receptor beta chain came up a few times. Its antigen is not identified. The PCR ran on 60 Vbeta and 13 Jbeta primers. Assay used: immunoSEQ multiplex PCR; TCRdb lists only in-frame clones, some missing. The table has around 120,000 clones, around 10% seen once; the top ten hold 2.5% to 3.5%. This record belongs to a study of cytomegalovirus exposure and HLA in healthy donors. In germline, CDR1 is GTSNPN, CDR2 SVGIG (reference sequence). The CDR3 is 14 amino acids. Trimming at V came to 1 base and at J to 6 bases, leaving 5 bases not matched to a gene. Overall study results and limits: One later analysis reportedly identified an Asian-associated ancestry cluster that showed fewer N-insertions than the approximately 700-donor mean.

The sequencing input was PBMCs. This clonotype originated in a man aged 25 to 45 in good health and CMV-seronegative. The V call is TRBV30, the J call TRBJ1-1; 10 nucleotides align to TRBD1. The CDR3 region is CAWSADRGLAEAFF. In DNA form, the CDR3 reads TGTGCCTGGAGTGCAGACAGGGGGCTTGCTGAAGCTTTCTTT.